A selection of T cell receptor beta chains follows, all from one sample in a study of blood T cell repertoires in COVID-19. Using immunoSEQ multiplex PCR, the repertoire was profiled, and TCRdb retains in-frame clones only, with some absent. Among fewer than 400,000 clones listed, roughly 89% were seen once. Input material: PBMCs or T cells enriched from blood (not recorded which). These receptors were collected from a woman in her thirties who had recovered from COVID-19. CDR3s include the opening cysteine and the closing phenylalanine or tryptophan. A D gene is named only where the DNA matches it firmly. Clone size is given for some rows only: seen once, a few or many times, or a class if the clone is expanded.

clone size: NA; D gene: NA; V gene: TRBV7-3; J gene: TRBJ1-6; CDR3 DNA: TGTGCCAGCAGCTTAACGGCTCGTTCACCCCTCCACTTT; CDR3 protein: CASSLTARSPLHF
clone size: NA; D gene: TRBD2; V gene: TRBV7-2; J gene: TRBJ2-7; CDR3 DNA: TGTGCCAGCAGCCTCGATAGCGGGGGTTTTCCCTACGAGCAGTACTTC; CDR3 protein: CASSLDSGGFPYEQYF
clone size: NA; D gene: NA; V gene: TRBV4-2; J gene: TRBJ1-2; CDR3 DNA: TGTGCCAGCACAGAGACCGGCCGGGCGGACACCCCACGCCGTGGCTACACCTTC; CDR3 protein: CASTETGRADTPRRGYTF
clone size: NA; D gene: TRBD1; V gene: TRBV5-1; J gene: TRBJ1-2; CDR3 DNA: TGCGCCAGCAGCTCGGCCGGGACAGGGGACTATGGCTACACCTTC; CDR3 protein: CASSSAGTGDYGYTF
clone size: NA; D gene: NA; V gene: TRBV10-2; J gene: TRBJ2-7; CDR3 DNA: TGCGCCAGCAGTGTGACCATCGACAGGGGAGGGTACGAGCAGTACTTC; CDR3 protein: CASSVTIDRGGYEQYF
clone size: NA; D gene: NA; V gene: TRBV6-6; J gene: TRBJ2-1; CDR3 DNA: TGTGCCAGCAGCCTGGGACAACCAGTCTACAATGAGCAGTTCTTC; CDR3 protein: CASSLGQPVYNEQFF
clone size: NA; D gene: TRBD1; V gene: TRBV6-6; J gene: TRBJ2-7; CDR3 DNA: TGTGCCAGCAGCTTAAACAGGGGTTCAGGTGAGCAGTACTTC; CDR3 protein: CASSLNRGSGEQYF
clone size: NA; D gene: TRBD1; V gene: TRBV13; J gene: TRBJ1-6; CDR3 DNA: TGTGCCAGCAGCCTCGGGGACAGGGTAAATTCACCCCTCCACTTT; CDR3 protein: CASSLGDRVNSPLHF
clone size: NA; D gene: NA; V gene: TRBV12-3/TRBV12-4; J gene: TRBJ1-1; CDR3 DNA: TGTGCCAGCGGTCGGGTCGGCACTGAAGCTTTCTTT; CDR3 protein: CASGRVGTEAFF
clone size: NA; D gene: NA; V gene: TRBV27; J gene: TRBJ1-2; CDR3 DNA: TGTGCCAGCAGTTTATCGGGGGCGGGGGCGGCTGGCTATGGCTACACCTTC; CDR3 protein: CASSLSGAGAAGYGYTF
clone size: NA; D gene: TRBD1; V gene: TRBV27; J gene: TRBJ1-2; CDR3 DNA: TGTGCCAGCAGTTCGCCGGACAGGGTGAATGGCTACACCTTC; CDR3 protein: CASSSPDRVNGYTF
clone size: NA; D gene: NA; V gene: TRBV9; J gene: TRBJ2-7; CDR3 DNA: TGTGCCAGCAGCGGCCGGGACAACAACTACGAGCAGTACTTC; CDR3 protein: CASSGRDNNYEQYF
clone size: NA; D gene: NA; V gene: TRBV19; J gene: TRBJ2-7; CDR3 DNA: TGTGCCAGTAGTATCTGGCGGGGCCTCTCCTACGAGCAGTACTTC; CDR3 protein: CASSIWRGLSYEQYF
clone size: NA; D gene: TRBD1; V gene: TRBV11-2; J gene: TRBJ1-5; CDR3 DNA: TGTGCCAGCAGCTTCGAGACAGGGTCGGGGCAGCCCCAGCATTTT; CDR3 protein: CASSFETGSGQPQHF
clone size: NA; D gene: TRBD2; V gene: TRBV28; J gene: TRBJ2-7; CDR3 DNA: TGTGCCAGCAGGGTGACTAGCGGGAGACCCTACGAGCAGTACTTC; CDR3 protein: CASRVTSGRPYEQYF
clone size: NA; D gene: TRBD1; V gene: TRBV7-6; J gene: TRBJ2-1; CDR3 DNA: TGTGCCAGCAGCCCCCGGACAGGGTTCTACAATGAGCAGTTCTTC; CDR3 protein: CASSPRTGFYNEQFF
clone size: NA; D gene: NA; V gene: TRBV7-6; J gene: TRBJ2-5; CDR3 DNA: TGTGCCAGCAGCTTAGAATCTAGGGGGTCAGAGACCCAGTACTTC; CDR3 protein: CASSLESRGSETQYF
clone size: NA; D gene: NA; V gene: TRBV5-6; J gene: TRBJ2-2; CDR3 DNA: TGTGCCAGCAGCTTCCGGGAGAGTGCCGGGGAGCTGTTTTTT; CDR3 protein: CASSFRESAGELFF
clone size: NA; D gene: TRBD2; V gene: TRBV5-6; J gene: TRBJ2-2; CDR3 DNA: TGTGCCAGCAGCTTGGTGACTAGCGGGGACACCGGGGAGCTGTTTTTT; CDR3 protein: CASSLVTSGDTGELFF
clone size: NA; D gene: TRBD1; V gene: TRBV9; J gene: TRBJ2-7; CDR3 DNA: TGTGCCAGCAGCCCCACCGGGACAGCCGTCTCCTACGAGCAGTACTTC; CDR3 protein: CASSPTGTAVSYEQYF
clone size: NA; D gene: TRBD2; V gene: TRBV5-1; J gene: TRBJ2-1; CDR3 DNA: TGCGCCAGCAGCTTGGCCGCTAAAGCGGGAGTTCGGAATGAGCAGTTCTTC; CDR3 protein: CASSLAAKAGVRNEQFF
clone size: NA; D gene: NA; V gene: TRBV30; J gene: TRBJ1-3; CDR3 DNA: TGTGCCTGGAGCCTAACGTCTGGAAACACCATATATTTT; CDR3 protein: CAWSLTSGNTIYF
clone size: NA; D gene: NA; V gene: TRBV6-2/TRBV6-3; J gene: TRBJ1-1; CDR3 DNA: TGTGCCAGCAGTTACCCTGGGCGGGGGATCGGGAACACTGAAGCTTTCTTT; CDR3 protein: CASSYPGRGIGNTEAFF
clone size: NA; D gene: NA; V gene: TRBV12-3/TRBV12-4; J gene: TRBJ2-5; CDR3 DNA: TGTGCCAGCGGGCGGCGGGATTCAGAGACCCAGTACTTC; CDR3 protein: CASGRRDSETQYF
clone size: NA; D gene: TRBD2; V gene: TRBV10-3; J gene: TRBJ2-7; CDR3 DNA: TGTGCCATCAGTGAACCTAGCGGGAGATCCTACGAGCAGTACTTC; CDR3 protein: CAISEPSGRSYEQYF
clone size: NA; D gene: TRBD2; V gene: TRBV5-3; J gene: TRBJ2-3; CDR3 DNA: TGTGCCAGAAGCTCGGGACTAGCGGGGGAAGTACCAGATACGCAGTATTTT; CDR3 protein: CARSSGLAGEVPDTQYF
clone size: once; D gene: NA; V gene: TRBV30; J gene: TRBJ2-7; CDR3 DNA: TGTGCCTGGAAGTTCTCAGTTTACGAGCAGTACTTC; CDR3 protein: CAWKFSVYEQYF
clone size: NA; D gene: NA; V gene: TRBV5-1; J gene: TRBJ2-1; CDR3 DNA: TGCGCCAGCGGCAAGGACTGGAGCTCCTACAATGAGCAGTTCTTC; CDR3 protein: CASGKDWSSYNEQFF
clone size: NA; D gene: NA; V gene: TRBV7-8; J gene: TRBJ2-7; CDR3 DNA: TGTGCCAGCAGCTCCGGGACTTCCTACGAGCAGTACTTC; CDR3 protein: CASSSGTSYEQYF
clone size: NA; D gene: NA; V gene: TRBV20-1; J gene: TRBJ1-5; CDR3 DNA: TGCAGTGCTAGTCCCACACCTAATCAGCCCCAGCATTTT; CDR3 protein: CSASPTPNQPQHF
clone size: NA; D gene: NA; V gene: TRBV5-6; J gene: TRBJ1-1; CDR3 DNA: TGTGCCAGCAGACGGACAGACGCTGAAGCTTTCTTT; CDR3 protein: CASRRTDAEAFF
clone size: NA; D gene: NA; V gene: TRBV7-2; J gene: TRBJ1-1; CDR3 DNA: TGTGCCAGCAGCTTGACTCAGGGCTCCACTGAAGCTTTCTTT; CDR3 protein: CASSLTQGSTEAFF
clone size: few; D gene: NA; V gene: TRBV30; J gene: TRBJ1-5; CDR3 DNA: TGTGCCTGGAGTGTCTCATCGGGAGGGAATCAGCCCCAGCATTTT; CDR3 protein: CAWSVSSGGNQPQHF
clone size: NA; D gene: TRBD2; V gene: TRBV6-2/TRBV6-3; J gene: TRBJ2-3; CDR3 DNA: TGTGCCAGCAGTTACCTAGGACTAGCGGGGATCACAGATACGCAGTATTTT; CDR3 protein: CASSYLGLAGITDTQYF
clone size: NA; D gene: NA; V gene: TRBV6-5; J gene: TRBJ1-5; CDR3 DNA: TGTGCCAGCAGCGACGACATAAGTAGGTCAAGGCCCCAGCATTTT; CDR3 protein: CASSDDISRSRPQHF
clone size: NA; D gene: NA; V gene: TRBV6-2/TRBV6-3; J gene: TRBJ2-2; CDR3 DNA: TGTGCCAGCAGTACGTCAGGGTACACCGGGGAGCTGTTTTTT; CDR3 protein: CASSTSGYTGELFF
clone size: NA; D gene: TRBD2; V gene: TRBV18; J gene: TRBJ2-1; CDR3 DNA: TGTGCCAGCTCACCACCGGGACTAGCGGGAGGGCAGTTCTTC; CDR3 protein: CASSPPGLAGGQFF
clone size: NA; D gene: NA; V gene: TRBV30; J gene: TRBJ1-2; CDR3 DNA: TGTGCCTGGAGTGTATTAGCAGGGAGGGACTATGGCTACACCTTC; CDR3 protein: CAWSVLAGRDYGYTF
clone size: few; D gene: NA; V gene: TRBV29-1; J gene: TRBJ2-3; CDR3 DNA: TGCAGCGTTGAAGAACTTCGGGAGAGCACAGATACGCAGTATTTT; CDR3 protein: CSVEELRESTDTQYF
clone size: NA; D gene: NA; V gene: TRBV9; J gene: TRBJ2-6; CDR3 DNA: TGTGCCAGCAGCGTAGCGAGCTCTGGGGCCAACGTCCTGACTTTC; CDR3 protein: CASSVASSGANVLTF
clone size: NA; D gene: TRBD1; V gene: TRBV5-4; J gene: TRBJ1-2; CDR3 DNA: TGTGCCAGCAGCTTAGGACAGGGGTTGGATGGCTACACCTTC; CDR3 protein: CASSLGQGLDGYTF